This T cell receptor (beta chain) was recorded in a study of shared clonotypes between healthy human individuals. Broader study findings: Deeper or shallower sequencing was expected to change how clonotypes are shared among donors. Blood alone was sampled, and tissue repertoires likely differ.

The deep-level immunoSEQ assay was used. Libraries were prepared by immunoSEQ multiplex PCR; TCRdb keeps only in-frame clonotypes and omits some of them. Counted here are approximately 2,300,000 clones, just under 95% occurring once; the ten biggest clones make up 0.3% to 0.45%. The CDR3 length is 12 residues. Note on this clone: The target antigen is unknown.

Within Nashville, Tennessee resided all donors, each a Caucasian adult. The specimen was naive CD4+ T cells from PBMCs. Subset indicated: CD45RA+ positively selected. The TCR comes from a young man in good health. Some clones in this sample may be carry-over from other donors' samples. V usage is TRBV21-1 and J usage is TRBJ1-1; TRBD1 is taken as the D call from the table, unchecked against the DNA. TRBV21-1 is labeled a pseudogene. As DNA, the CDR3 is TGTGCCAGCAGCCATGGGGGCCATGAAGCTTTCTTT. It is translated as CASSHGGHEAFF.